A selection of T cell receptor beta chains follows, all from one sample in a study of PD-1 blockade in classical Hodgkin lymphoma. The assay was immunoSEQ multiplex PCR, and TCRdb's table has in-frame clones only and misses some. The sample lists roughly 30,000 clones, roughly 91% occurring once. Sequencing was performed on CD4+ T cells from blood. The receptors shown here come from a human donor with classical Hodgkin lymphoma. Both conserved end residues are trimmed from each CDR3.

>TRBJ1-6|TRBV23-1
ASRKDGSYLSSPLH
>TRBJ2-7|TRBV11-3
ASSLHASYEQY
>TRBJ1-3|TRBV2
ASSVKGITNTIY
>TRBJ2-2|TRBV5-1
ASSFLREHTGELF
>TRBJ2-5|TRBV2
ASSLEGQETQY
>TRBJ1-4|TRBV25-1
ASSPLGAFEEKLF
>TRBJ1-4|TRBV19
ASRAKGAFKKLF
>TRBJ1-6|TRBV5-1
ASSLVGSSYNSPLH
>TRBJ2-2|TRBV9
ASSAQPGLNTGELF
>TRBJ1-5|TRBV28
ASSLSLARTGGLDQPQH